Shown below are 6 T cell receptor beta chains from a single sample sequenced in a study of blood T cell repertoires in COVID-19. TCRdb's copy holds only in-frame clones and misses some; the assay was immunoSEQ multiplex PCR. The sample contains 110,000 to 150,000 clones, more than 75% of which appear only once. Sequencing was carried out using peripheral blood. All receptors come from a man in his sixties with acute or convalescent COVID-19.

Notes on this clone: This sample also contains other DNA sequences that code for the same CDR3. The genes are TRBV9 and TRBJ2-3; 9 bases agree with TRBD2. The CDR3 spans 16 residues. V lost 0 bases, J lost 2 bases, and 4 bases stayed unmatched. Germline loops: CDR1 SGDLS, CDR2 YYNGEE. The DNA of the CDR3 is TGTGCCAGCAGCGTAGTCCTAGCGGGACCCACAGATACGCAGTATTTT. Translating it yields CASSVVLAGPTDTQYF.

This clone ranks as medium-sized. This rearrangement joins TRBV12-3 or TRBV12-4 to TRBJ2-1, with TRBD2 matching 8 bases. Trimming took 7 bases from V and 8 from J; bases not matched to a gene: 7. This CDR3 region has 13 residues. The CDR3 DNA is TGTGCCAGCAAAGGCGGGAGGCTGGATGAGCAGTTCTTC. It codes for CASKGGRLDEQFF.

The chain recombines TRBV5-4 with TRBJ2-5, with D possibly TRBD2 on 6 matching bases. This CDR3 region has 15 residues. V lost 4 bases and J lost 4, with 17 bases in between. Germline V gives CDR1 SGHNT, CDR2 YYREEE (reference sequence). CDR3 sequence (DNA): TGTGCCAGCAGCAAAGGACTAACCGAACCAGAGACCCAGTACTTC. Translated, it gives CASSKGLTEPETQYF.

The chain joins TRBV6-5 to TRBJ1-1, with 10 positions matching TRBD1. There are 13 residues in the CDR3. Germline V gene sequence: CDR1 MNHEY, CDR2 SVGAGI. J was trimmed by 4 bases and V by 7 bases; bases with no gene match: 3. The CDR3 protein is CASTRQGATEAFF. In nucleotides, the CDR3 is TGTGCCAGCACCCGACAGGGGGCCACTGAAGCTTTCTTT.

The rearrangement links TRBV5-1 to TRBJ2-7; 10 bases map to TRBD1. CDR3 length equals 15 residues. With 4 bases clipped from V and 5 bases from J, the junction kept 9 bases outside the gene matches. Germline CDR1 and CDR2: SGHRS and YFSETQ. The CDR3 region has the DNA TGCGCCAGCAGCCTGGCGGGACAGGGGAGCGACGAGCAGTACTTC. Translation: CASSLAGQGSDEQYF.

The V and J genes are TRBV2 and TRBJ2-7, with a possible D match to TRBD2 (7 bases). CDR3 size: 15 residues. Trimming took off 7 bases at V and 0 bases at J, with 16 bases between the two ends. Germline V lookup: CDR1 SNHLY, CDR2 FYNNEI. The CDR3 sequence: CASTALADSSYEQYF. The CDR3 DNA is TGTGCCAGCACTGCCCTAGCGGACAGCTCCTACGAGCAGTACTTC. Drawing the rest from reference TRBV2 and TRBJ2-7, the complete variable domain is EPEVTQTPSHQVTQMGQEVILRCVPISNHLYFYWYRQILGQKVEFLVSFYNNEISEKSEIFDDQFSVERPDGSNFTLKIRSTKLEDSAMYFCASTALADSSYEQYFGPGTRLTVT.